These T cell receptor beta chains were read from a single sample in a study of T cell responses to AZD1222 COVID-19 vaccine. Sequencing used immunoSEQ multiplex PCR; TCRdb keeps in-frame clones, though not all of them. The sample carries some 85,000 clones, around 90% recorded once. This sample comprised peripheral blood, obtained on day 0 of AZD1222 vaccination. These receptors were taken from an adult in good health. Each CDR3 is given with its conserved first and last residue. A D gene is named only where the DNA matches it firmly. Size is omitted from some rows. Given values are once, few, many or a class for expanded clones.

d_gene	j_gene	abundance	v_gene	CDR3aa	CDR3nt
-	TRBJ2-3	-	TRBV5-6	CASSLSADTQYF	TGTGCCAGCAGCTTGAGTGCTGATACGCAGTATTTT
-	TRBJ1-4	-	TRBV11-2	CASSLMRNEKLFF	TGTGCCAGCAGCTTAATGAGGAATGAAAAACTGTTTTTT
TRBD1	TRBJ2-1	-	TRBV6-5	CASNRDRAYNEQFF	TGTGCCAGCAACCGGGACAGAGCCTACAATGAGCAGTTCTTC
TRBD1	TRBJ1-6	-	TRBV18	CASSPSPGSGGSPLHF	TGTGCCAGCTCACCATCTCCCGGATCAGGGGGTTCACCCCTCCACTTT
TRBD1	TRBJ2-2	few	TRBV25-1	CASGAGGGGELFF	TGTGCCAGCGGGGCAGGGGGCGGCGGGGAGCTGTTTTTT
TRBD1	TRBJ2-2	-	TRBV7-9	CASSLARDRGRVPGELFF	TGTGCCAGCAGCTTAGCTCGGGACAGGGGGCGCGTCCCCGGGGAGCTGTTTTTT
-	TRBJ1-4	few	TRBV4-1	CASSQGFMVGSGEKLFF	TGCGCCAGCAGCCAAGGTTTTATGGTAGGGTCCGGTGAAAAACTGTTTTTT
TRBD2	TRBJ2-2	-	TRBV7-3	CASAGAAWSGRSGELFF	TGTGCCAGCGCAGGGGCCGCGTGGAGCGGGAGGTCCGGGGAGCTGTTTTTT
-	TRBJ1-5	-	TRBV6-5	CASGARGGNQPQHF	TGTGCCAGCGGAGCAAGGGGAGGAAATCAGCCCCAGCATTTT
-	TRBJ2-5	-	TRBV7-2	CASSYGVQETQYF	TGTGCCAGCAGCTACGGGGTCCAAGAGACCCAGTACTTC
TRBD1	TRBJ1-5	-	TRBV6-5	CASSSTGQGGQPQHF	TGTGCCAGCAGTTCGACCGGACAGGGAGGTCAGCCCCAGCATTTT
TRBD1	TRBJ1-2	-	TRBV10-3	CAISESGGQGSYGYTF	TGTGCCATCAGTGAGTCGGGTGGACAGGGCTCCTATGGCTACACCTTC
-	TRBJ1-2	-	TRBV7-2	CASSTYLAHGYTF	TGTGCCAGCAGCACCTATTTGGCTCATGGCTACACCTTC
-	TRBJ1-2	-	TRBV9	CASSGGFSGYTF	TGTGCCAGCAGCGGTGGGTTTAGTGGCTACACCTTC
-	TRBJ2-7	few	TRBV7-2	CASSLFRGQRGYEQYF	TGTGCCAGCAGCTTATTTCGCGGGCAACGAGGCTACGAGCAGTACTTC
-	TRBJ1-2	-	TRBV6-5	CASSYELSGRGGYTF	TGTGCCAGCAGTTACGAGCTTAGTGGGCGCGGGGGCTACACCTTC
TRBD1	TRBJ1-2	once	TRBV7-2	CASSPRTGPNYGYTF	TGTGCCAGCAGCCCTCGGACAGGTCCTAACTATGGCTACACCTTC
-	TRBJ1-2	-	TRBV7-2	CASSSQSNYGYTF	TGTGCCAGCAGCTCACAGTCTAACTATGGCTACACCTTC
TRBD2	TRBJ2-1	-	TRBV19	CASIRGSGRYNEQFF	TGTGCCAGTATCCGGGGTAGCGGGAGGTACAATGAGCAGTTCTTC
-	TRBJ1-1	-	TRBV6-6	CASSYGEPSGNTEAFF	TGTGCCAGCAGTTACGGTGAGCCCTCCGGGAACACTGAAGCTTTCTTT
-	TRBJ2-1	-	TRBV7-6	CASSQVRGGLDSSYNEQFF	TGTGCCAGCAGCCAGGTGAGAGGCGGCTTGGACTCTTCCTACAATGAGCAGTTCTTC
TRBD2	TRBJ2-3	-	TRBV7-3	CASSSGTNTDTQYF	TGTGCCAGCAGCTCAGGGACTAACACAGATACGCAGTATTTT
-	TRBJ2-5	once	TRBV19	CASSTIGQRETQYF	TGTGCCAGTAGTACTATCGGACAGAGGGAGACCCAGTACTTC
-	TRBJ2-7	-	TRBV10-3	CAITEGGPGSYEQYF	TGTGCCATCACCGAGGGGGGCCCCGGGTCCTACGAGCAGTACTTC
-	TRBJ1-5	-	TRBV18	CASSPLQAGGQPQHF	TGTGCCAGCTCACCACTACAGGCGGGGGGACAGCCCCAGCATTTT
-	TRBJ1-1	-	TRBV2	CASRAGMNTEAFF	TGTGCCAGCAGGGCGGGAATGAACACTGAAGCTTTCTTT
-	TRBJ2-5	-	TRBV5-1	CASNYSPQETQYF	TGCGCCAGCAACTATAGCCCCCAAGAGACCCAGTACTTC
-	TRBJ2-1	-	TRBV28	CASRLLLSGNEQFF	TGTGCCAGCAGACTCCTCCTAAGTGGCAATGAGCAGTTCTTC
TRBD2	TRBJ2-5	-	TRBV5-1	CASSVRPGTSGIRWETQYF	TGCGCCAGCAGCGTACGCCCGGGGACTAGCGGCATCAGATGGGAGACCCAGTACTTC
-	TRBJ1-1	-	TRBV5-1	CASSLPQNTEAFF	TGCGCCAGCAGCTTGCCACAAAACACTGAAGCTTTCTTT
TRBD1	TRBJ1-1	-	TRBV9	CASNTQGREAFF	TGTGCCAGCAACACACAGGGGAGGGAAGCTTTCTTT
TRBD1	TRBJ2-7	-	TRBV10-3	CAIRAGQGGQTRHEQYF	TGTGCCATCAGGGCGGGACAGGGGGGACAAACGAGGCACGAGCAGTACTTC
-	TRBJ1-2	-	TRBV7-6	CASSLTPGGSDYGYTF	TGTGCCAGCAGCTTAACCCCGGGGGGGTCCGACTATGGCTACACCTTC
-	TRBJ1-6	-	TRBV9	CASSKSSTAGSPLHF	TGTGCCAGCAGCAAATCCTCGACAGCGGGGTCACCCCTCCACTTT
TRBD1	TRBJ1-2	-	TRBV5-5	CASSEQGSYGYTF	TGTGCCAGCAGCGAACAGGGGAGCTATGGCTACACCTTC
-	TRBJ1-1	-	TRBV7-8	CASSYGDSFKRTNTEAFF	TGTGCCAGCAGCTACGGCGACAGCTTTAAGAGGACGAACACTGAAGCTTTCTTT
-	TRBJ1-5	-	TRBV3-1/TRBV3-2	CASSQQDSNQPQHF	TGTGCCAGCAGCCAACAGGATAGCAATCAGCCCCAGCATTTT
-	TRBJ1-5	-	TRBV7-2	CASSRDGGNNQPQHF	TGTGCCAGCAGCCGGGACGGAGGCAACAATCAGCCCCAGCATTTT
TRBD2	TRBJ2-2	-	TRBV2	CASSRTSGNFGELFF	TGTGCCAGCTCCCGGACTAGCGGGAATTTTGGGGAGCTGTTTTTT
-	TRBJ1-2	-	TRBV4-1	CASSQGSTVSYTF	TGCGCCAGCAGCCAAGGCTCGACAGTTTCCTACACCTTC
-	TRBJ1-1	-	TRBV5-6	CASSFGYAEAFF	TGTGCCAGCAGCTTCGGTTACGCTGAAGCTTTCTTT
TRBD1	TRBJ2-5	-	TRBV5-4	CASSQDRGRETQYF	TGTGCCAGCTCCCAGGACAGGGGGAGGGAGACCCAGTACTTC
-	TRBJ2-1	-	TRBV9	CASSTGPSLSYNEQFF	TGTGCCAGCAGCACCGGACCCAGTCTCTCCTACAATGAGCAGTTCTTC
TRBD2	TRBJ2-2	once	TRBV7-2	CASSLDRVAGGTGELFF	TGTGCCAGCAGCTTAGACAGGGTAGCGGGGGGCACCGGGGAGCTGTTTTTT
-	TRBJ1-6	-	TRBV27	CASSLSEGGYGSPLHF	TGTGCCAGCAGTTTATCTGAGGGAGGATACGGTTCACCCCTCCACTTT